This section outlines one T cell receptor beta chain sequence together with its context. Its antigen is unidentified. Every isolated RNA sample was fully reverse transcribed, so sequencing captured expressed TCRB transcripts. Assay used: immunoSEQ multiplex PCR; TCRdb lists only in-frame clones, some missing. The sample has 300,000 to 450,000 clones, roughly 12% seen once; the top ten hold approximately 0.015%. These data come from a study of beta chain features in type 1 diabetes. Study summary: Healthy donors resembled patients in age, gender and cell yields.

In germline, CDR1 is SEHNR, CDR2 FQNEAQ (reference sequence). V was pared by 5 bases and J by 9 bases, with 14 bases of the junction left unmatched. The CDR3 covers 16 residues. CD45RO/CCR7/CD25/CD127/CD95/CD27 staining was used to isolate CD4+ naive, central memory, regulatory and stem cell-like memory cells by sorting. The study, taken as a whole, reports: Type 1 diabetes patients showed fewer insertions and more deletions at VDJ junctions.

The receptor was isolated from a man between 18 and 35 years old in good health. Sequences were obtained from naive CD4+ T cells from blood. The J gene is TRBJ2-1, the V gene TRBV7-9; 9 bases line up with TRBD2. CDR3: CASSTSSGVHGGEQFF. CDR3 DNA: TGTGCCAGCAGCACCTCTAGCGGGGTCCACGGGGGTGAGCAGTTCTTC.